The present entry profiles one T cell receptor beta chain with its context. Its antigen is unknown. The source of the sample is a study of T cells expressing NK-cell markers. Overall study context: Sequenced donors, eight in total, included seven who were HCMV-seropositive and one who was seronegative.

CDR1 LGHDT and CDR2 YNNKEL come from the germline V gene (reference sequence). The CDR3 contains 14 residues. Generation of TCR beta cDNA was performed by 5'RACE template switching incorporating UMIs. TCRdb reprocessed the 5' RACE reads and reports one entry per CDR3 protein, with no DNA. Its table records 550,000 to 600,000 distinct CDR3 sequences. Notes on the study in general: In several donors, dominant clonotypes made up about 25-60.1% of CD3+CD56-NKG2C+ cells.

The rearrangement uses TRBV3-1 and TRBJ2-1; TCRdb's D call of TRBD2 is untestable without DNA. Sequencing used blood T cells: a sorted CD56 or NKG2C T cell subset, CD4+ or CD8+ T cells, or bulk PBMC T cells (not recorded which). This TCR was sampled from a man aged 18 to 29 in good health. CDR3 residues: CASSQVSGSGEQFF.